This T cell receptor beta chain was retrieved from a study of molecular identifiers for immune sequencing clone quantification. Study-level results: Clone sizes could be underestimated for highly expanded clones when identical TCR molecules share a barcode. In CMV-specific effectors, clones above 20 copies held over 99% of molecules; naive, under 1%.

The authors sorted naive CD8 T cells as CD8+CD4-CCR7+CD45RA+. This clonotype was observed at least ten times. Its antigen is still unknown. For bulk TCR libraries, previously described methods and listed TCR primers were used. One entry per CDR3 protein, called by TCRdb with MiXCR from the PCR reads. The sample shows tens of thousands of distinct CDR3 sequences, about 24% of them seen only once. There are 16 residues in the CDR3. V lost 4 bases and J lost 2; bases outside the gene matches: 7. The V gene's germline CDR1 is SGHTA and CDR2 FQGNSA. The sequencing input was naive CD8+ T cells from blood, with Jurkat cell RNA spiked in. Specified subset: FACS-sorted CD8+CD4-CCR7+CD45RA+ naive T cells. The chain recombines TRBV7-2 with TRBJ2-3, with 9 bases matching TRBD2. The origin of this receptor is a human donor in good health. Some libraries in this study had Jurkat cell RNA spiked in. CDR3 DNA sequence: TGTGCCAGCAGCTACTTAGCGGGAGAGCTCACAGATACGCAGTATTTT. This encodes CASSYLAGELTDTQYF.